This TCR beta chain appears in the sequencing data of a study of blood T cells in healthy people across ages. This clonotype appeared once. Unmatched junction bases numbered 15, after V lost 2 bases and J lost 7 bases. CDR3 length: 18 amino acids. Germline assignment: CDR1 SGHRS and CDR2 YFSETQ. Then a second PCR, running about 7 to 11 cycles, was carried out with a sample-barcoded 5' primer and a J-beta primer mix. MiXCR, run by TCRdb on the 5' RACE reads, gives a single entry per CDR3 protein. In the table there are around 1,000,000 distinct CDR3 sequences, under 30% of which are singletons. There were healthy Caucasian individuals from Russia, aged roughly 6 to 100, serving as donors. These data are also associated with another study on T cells of mothers and their children. That publication notes: Donors were three healthy Caucasian mothers and their six children.

The chain joins TRBV5-1 to TRBJ1-4; the match to TRBD1 covers 9 bases. The clonotype originates from a girl aged 2 to 10 in good health. The material sequenced was blood. CDR3 region: CASSLEGQGLSGGEKLFF. CDR3 sequence (DNA): TGCGCCAGCAGCTTAGAGGGACAGGGCCTCTCTGGGGGTGAAAAACTGTTTTTT.